The clone carrying this T cell receptor beta chain is labeled medium-sized. The antigen remains undetermined. From blood, 250-500 ng of genomic DNA served as TRB template. The data belong to a study of T and B cells in COVID-19 patients. Looking at the study overall: Blood was sampled from COVID-19 patients who were either actively infected or recovered.

The CDR3 length is 12 residues. The junction had 7 bases not matched to a gene; V was cut back by 5 bases and J by 12 bases. Germline V gene lookup returns CDR1 MNHEY and CDR2 SVGEGT. BIOMED2 TRB-A/B primer pools were used in multiplex TRB PCR. TCRdb called the multiplex PCR reads again in MiXCR, with one record for every CDR3 protein. The sample includes roughly 4,700 distinct CDR3 sequences, 25% to 35% of them seen just once. Overall study results and limits: In COVID-19 patients, T cell receptor beta variable and joining gene use was reportedly strongly skewed. Exclusive to the recovered cohort were thousands of TCR clusters, 30 to 40 of them with low generation probability.

This TCR came from a human donor with active COVID-19. V is TRBV6-2 or TRBV6-3 and J is TRBJ2-7; 10 bases are a match to TRBD1. Material for sequencing was blood. For the CDR3, the DNA is TGTGCCAGCAGTCGGACAGGGGGAGGGACGTACTTC. This translates into CASSRTGGGTYF.